A selection of T cell receptor beta chains follows, all from one sample in a study of blood T cells in healthy people across ages. TCRdb reanalysed the 5' RACE reads using MiXCR and keeps one entry per CDR3 protein. This sample has 1.5 million to 2 million distinct CDR3 sequences, with about 50% found just once. Sequenced sample: blood. The receptor source for this set is a woman aged 40 to 49 in good health. Both conserved end residues are part of each CDR3. The order of the fields is CDR3 DNA, CDR3 protein, J gene, V gene, D gene, CDR3 length, clone size. A D gene is named only where the DNA matches it firmly. A row's size may be missing; if present it is once, few, many or a size class.

TGTGCCAGCAGCTCTCAGGGGTTTTCGACCTACGAGCAGTACTTC,CASSSQGFSTYEQYF,TRBJ2-7,TRBV5-5,NA,15,NA
TGTGCCAGCAGCCAACTGCAGGCGGGGGGCGACACAGATACGCAGTATTTT,CASSQLQAGGDTDTQYF,TRBJ2-3,TRBV4-2,TRBD2,17,NA
TGTGCCAGCAGCGACCTTACGGGGGCAGATACGCAGTATTTT,CASSDLTGADTQYF,TRBJ2-3,TRBV3-1,NA,14,few
TGTGCCAGCAGTTTCTGGGAGACAGATACGCAGTATTTT,CASSFWETDTQYF,TRBJ2-3,TRBV27,NA,13,few
TGTGCCAGCAGTGCGCACTTTCCCGAGGCAGATACGCAGTATTTT,CASSAHFPEADTQYF,TRBJ2-3,TRBV2,NA,15,NA
TGCAGTGCTAGAGATGATAGGGTTGGACTCAGCCGGGATACGCAGTATTTT,CSARDDRVGLSRDTQYF,TRBJ2-3,TRBV20-1,NA,17,NA
TGTGCCAGCAGGAAACTAGCGGGGGGCCCTAAATCTCAAGAGACCCAGTACTTC,CASRKLAGGPKSQETQYF,TRBJ2-5,TRBV27,TRBD2,18,NA
TGTGCCAGCAGCTTGGCCAAGGACTATATCACAGATACGCAGTATTTT,CASSLAKDYITDTQYF,TRBJ2-3,TRBV5-4,NA,16,NA
TGTGCCAGCAGACGAACAGGGATGGGGACCTACGAGCAGTACTTC,CASRRTGMGTYEQYF,TRBJ2-7,TRBV28,NA,15,NA
TGTGCCAGCAGTTTAGGACCCCTTTTGAACTATGACTACACCTTC,CASSLGPLLNYDYTF,TRBJ1-2,TRBV27,NA,15,NA
TGTGCCAGCAGCGATACCACGGGGTATAATTCACCCCTCCACTTT,CASSDTTGYNSPLHF,TRBJ1-6,TRBV7-9,NA,15,NA
TGTGCCAGCAGCCAAGAACGTGGTGTAGGCGGCACAGATACGCAGTATTTT,CASSQERGVGGTDTQYF,TRBJ2-3,TRBV4-2,NA,17,few
TGTGCCAGCAGCTTAGTGTACGACAGGCCGGGGGAGCAGTACTTC,CASSLVYDRPGEQYF,TRBJ2-7,TRBV7-2,NA,15,NA
TGTGCCAGCAGTGAATGGGTGTGGGAGCAGTTCTTC,CASSEWVWEQFF,TRBJ2-1,TRBV25-1,NA,12,NA
TGTGCCAGCACCGAAATTCCGGGACAGGGCAACTACGAGCAGTACTTC,CASTEIPGQGNYEQYF,TRBJ2-7,TRBV2,TRBD1,16,NA
TGTGCCACCAGTGATTTAGCCAGCAACTACAATGAGCAGTTCTTC,CATSDLASNYNEQFF,TRBJ2-1,TRBV24-1,NA,15,once
TGCAGTGCTAGAGGCGGGACTAGTCTCCATGAGCAGTACTTC,CSARGGTSLHEQYF,TRBJ2-5,TRBV20-1,TRBD2,14,NA
TGCAGCGTTGGGGTCAGGGGACTCACAGATACGCAGTATTTT,CSVGVRGLTDTQYF,TRBJ2-3,TRBV29-1,NA,14,few
TGCGCCAGCAGCCAGTTGGGAATTTTATCCTACAATGAGCAGTTCTTC,CASSQLGILSYNEQFF,TRBJ2-1,TRBV4-3,NA,16,NA
TGTGCCAGCAGACTTACTAGCGGGGGTTCCTACGAGCAGTACTTC,CASRLTSGGSYEQYF,TRBJ2-7,TRBV27,TRBD2,15,few